The 6 T cell receptor beta chains presented below share a single source sample, sequenced in a study of beta chain features in type 1 diabetes (dated by TCRdb to 2017 to 2018). General findings and caveats noted by the study authors: In all four CD4+ subsets, TCRB CDR3 length was moderately but significantly shorter in type 1 diabetes patients.

These TCRs' antigens remain unknown. Receptors were amplified or captured by the immunoSEQ multiplex PCR assay. The High Capacity cDNA Reverse Transcription Kit was used to reverse transcribe all of the isolated RNA, meaning that expressed TCRB transcripts were what got sequenced. Here the immuneACCESS table is served through TCRdb, limited to in-frame sequences with V and J called. Missing clones are a known gap in these copies; in checked studies unresolved V genes cover under half, and the rest lacks a known reason. The sample data list roughly 240,000 clones, and around 25% of these were observed just once. Jointly, the top ten make up roughly 0.013% of the sample. The source material was naive CD4+ T cells from blood. This specimen's cell subset or site label, interpreted: true naive CD4+ T cells. These receptors came from a woman in her thirties with type 1 diabetes.

This clone has a handful of counts. The chain couples TRBV5-4 to TRBJ2-3, with 9 bases lining up with TRBD2. The CDR3 covers 15 residues. V lost 2 bases, J lost 5 bases, and 6 bases stayed unmatched. Per the germline V gene, CDR1 is SGHNT and CDR2 is YYREEE (reference sequence). The CDR3 spells CASSFSGSGKDTQYF. CDR3 DNA: TGTGCCAGCAGCTTTAGCGGGAGCGGGAAAGATACGCAGTATTTT.

A few counts support this clone. The rearrangement joins TRBV7-3 to TRBJ2-7; possible D gene TRBD1, 6 bases. The CDR3 totals 13 residues. CDR1 is SGHTA and CDR2 is FQGTGA in the germline V gene. Trimming took 2 bases from V and 5 from J, leaving 10 bases between them. CDR3 coding DNA: TGTGCCAGCAGCTTACTTGGGGGCAACGAGCAGTACTTC. Protein sequence: CASSLLGGNEQYF.

The V call is TRBV11-2, the J call TRBJ2-7; a weak D match, TRBD1 (9 bases). The CDR3 spans 14 residues. The germline V and J ends were trimmed by 7 bases and 6 bases, with 19 bases remaining between them. Germline V gene lookup returns CDR1 SGHAT and CDR2 FQNNGV. CDR3 coding DNA: TGTGCCAGCAACATAGCGGGGACAGGGACCGAGCAGTACTTC. Its translation is CASNIAGTGTEQYF.

This chain joins TRBV9 and TRBJ2-1, with 14 bases aligning to TRBD2. This CDR3 comprises 15 residues. The germline CDR1 and CDR2 sequences are SGDLS and YYNGEE. The J segment lost 7 bases and the V segment lost 4 bases, leaving 4 bases of the junction unmatched. In DNA, the CDR3 is TGTGCCAGCAGCCTTGGGACTAGCGGGAGAAATGAGCAGTTCTTC. This codes for CASSLGTSGRNEQFF.

This clone was observed a handful of times. V gene TRBV11-2 combines with J gene TRBJ2-5; D unresolved. The CDR3 loop spans 10 amino acids. Germline V gene lookup returns CDR1 SGHAT and CDR2 FQNNGV. Trimming stripped 4 bases from V and 10 bases from J, with 7 bases between. The CDR3 sequence is CASSSPVQYF. CDR3 in DNA: TGTGCCAGCAGCTCCCCGGTCCAGTACTTC.

The J gene is TRBJ1-1, the V gene TRBV18, with 8 bases lining up with TRBD1. Germline V lookup: CDR1 KGHSH, CDR2 LQKENI. Unmatched junction bases numbered 7, after V lost 3 bases and J lost 4 bases. This CDR3 spans 15 amino acids. CDR3 in DNA: TGTGCCAGCTCACCGACAGGGGATCGAGGCACTGAAGCTTTCTTT. Its protein is CASSPTGDRGTEAFF.